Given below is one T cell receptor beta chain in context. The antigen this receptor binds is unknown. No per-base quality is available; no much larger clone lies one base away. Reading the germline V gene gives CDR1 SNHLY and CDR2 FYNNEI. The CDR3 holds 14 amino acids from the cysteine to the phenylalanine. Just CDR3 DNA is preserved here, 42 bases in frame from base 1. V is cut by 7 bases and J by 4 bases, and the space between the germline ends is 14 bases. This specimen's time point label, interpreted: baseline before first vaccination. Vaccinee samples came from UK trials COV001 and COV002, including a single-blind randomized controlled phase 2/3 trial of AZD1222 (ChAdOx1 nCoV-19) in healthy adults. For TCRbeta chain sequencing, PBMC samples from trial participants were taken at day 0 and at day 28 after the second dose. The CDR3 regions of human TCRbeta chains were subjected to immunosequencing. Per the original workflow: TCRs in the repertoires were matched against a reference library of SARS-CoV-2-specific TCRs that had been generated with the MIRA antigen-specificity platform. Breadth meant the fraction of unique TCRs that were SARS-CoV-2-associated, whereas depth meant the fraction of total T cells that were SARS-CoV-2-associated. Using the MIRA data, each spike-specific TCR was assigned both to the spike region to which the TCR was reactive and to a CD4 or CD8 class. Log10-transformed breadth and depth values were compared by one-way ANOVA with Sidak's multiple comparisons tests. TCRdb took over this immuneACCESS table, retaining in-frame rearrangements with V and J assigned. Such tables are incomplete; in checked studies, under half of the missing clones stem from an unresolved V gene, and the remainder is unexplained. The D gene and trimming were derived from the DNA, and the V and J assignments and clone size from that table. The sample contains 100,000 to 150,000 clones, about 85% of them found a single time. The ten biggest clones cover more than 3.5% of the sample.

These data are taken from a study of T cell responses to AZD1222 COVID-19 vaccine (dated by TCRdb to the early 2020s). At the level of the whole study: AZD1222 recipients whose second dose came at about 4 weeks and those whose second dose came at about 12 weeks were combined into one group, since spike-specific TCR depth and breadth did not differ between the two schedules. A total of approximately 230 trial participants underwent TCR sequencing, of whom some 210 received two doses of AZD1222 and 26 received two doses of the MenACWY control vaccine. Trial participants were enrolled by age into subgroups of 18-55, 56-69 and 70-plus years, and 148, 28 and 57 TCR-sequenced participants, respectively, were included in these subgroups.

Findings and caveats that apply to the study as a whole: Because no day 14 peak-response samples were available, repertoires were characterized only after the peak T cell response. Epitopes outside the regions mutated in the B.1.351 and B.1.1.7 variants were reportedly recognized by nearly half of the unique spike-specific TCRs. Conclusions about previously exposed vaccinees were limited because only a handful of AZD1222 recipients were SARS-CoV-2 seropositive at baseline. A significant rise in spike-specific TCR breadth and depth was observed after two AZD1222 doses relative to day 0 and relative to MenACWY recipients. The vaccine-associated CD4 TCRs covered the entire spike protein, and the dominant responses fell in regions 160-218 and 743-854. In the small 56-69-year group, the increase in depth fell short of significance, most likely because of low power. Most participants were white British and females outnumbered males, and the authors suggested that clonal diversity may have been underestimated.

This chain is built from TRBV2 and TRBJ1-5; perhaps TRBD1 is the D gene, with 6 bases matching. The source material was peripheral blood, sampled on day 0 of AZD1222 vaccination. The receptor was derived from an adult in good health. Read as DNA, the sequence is TGTGCCAGCACCCGGGACACGGGGAATCAGCCCCAGCATTTT. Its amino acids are CASTRDTGNQPQHF.